Included here is one T cell receptor (beta chain) sequence, with context. Its antigen is undetermined. This entry comes from a study of CD8 T cells in ankylosing spondylitis. Whole-study findings and limits: It appeared that ankylosing spondylitis blood was characterized by a TCR beta motif of fewer than ten highly homologous variants.

TCRdb called the 5' RACE reads again in MiXCR, with one record for every CDR3 protein. The sample contains 450,000 or so distinct CDR3 sequences, roughly 25% of which appear only once. The J segment lost 6 bases and the V segment lost 5 bases, leaving 3 bases of the junction unmatched. The CDR3 spans 14 residues. Germline V gives CDR1 SQVTM, CDR2 ANQGSEA. The chain combines TRBV29-1 with TRBJ2-2, with 13 bases fitting TRBD2. The sequenced sample consisted of blood, either unsorted or a sorted T cell fraction (not recorded which). The sequence was obtained from a male donor with ankylosing spondylitis. CDR3 nucleotide sequence: TGCAGCGTTCCTGGACTAGCGGGAGCCGGGGAGCTGTTTTTT. This gives the protein CSVPGLAGAGELFF.